This T cell receptor (beta chain) was recorded in a study of early T cells in non-severe SARS-CoV-2 infection. Study background: The sequenced material was bulk RNA from unsorted whole blood, and its chains were unpaired.

Germline lookup yields CDR1 MDHEN and CDR2 SYDVKM. CDR3 length equals 14 residues. V was cut by 2 bases and J by 0 bases, with 5 bases left in between. MiXCR, applied by TCRdb to the 5' RACE reads, yields one record per CDR3 protein. In the table there are 80,000 to 95,000 distinct CDR3 sequences, 13% to 15% of which are singletons. Source material: whole blood. The sequence derives from an adult who was a healthcare worker with PCR-confirmed SARS-CoV-2 infection or an uninfected control (not recorded which). The J gene is TRBJ2-4, the V gene TRBV28; D uncertain. The CDR3 sequence: CASSLVLAKNIQYF. CDR3 in DNA: TGTGCCAGCAGTTTAGTGCTAGCCAAAAACATTCAGTACTTC.